This entry lists 10 T cell receptor beta chains sequenced from one sample in a study of PD-1 blockade in classical Hodgkin lymphoma. Time point indicated: cycle 4 day 1 (C4D1), after five to seven weeks of nivolumab. Each of the patients experienced relapse following autologous stem cell transplantation, and their brentuximab vedotin exposure differed. Libraries were prepared by immunoSEQ multiplex PCR; TCRdb keeps only in-frame clonotypes and omits some of them. Of roughly 36,000 clones in the sample, over 70% are singletons; the top ten hold more than 8%. The sample consisted of peripheral blood mononuclear cells (PBMCs), taken before the fourth cycle of nivolumab. Receptor source: a human donor with classical Hodgkin lymphoma.

This clone was counted between two and nine times. The chain links TRBV2 to TRBJ1-1; 8 nucleotides line up with TRBD1. Germline V CDR1 and CDR2: SNHLY, FYNNEI. The CDR3 spans 16 residues. V lost 1 base to trimming and J lost 3 bases; unmatched junction nucleotides: 7. CDR3 sequence: CASSEVPDRGDTEAFF. The CDR3 DNA sequence: TGTGCCAGCAGTGAAGTACCCGACAGGGGCGACACTGAAGCTTTCTTT.

In the case of this clone: Other nucleotide sequences from this sample produce the same CDR3. V is TRBV6-5 and J is TRBJ2-7, with 9 nucleotides matching TRBD2. V lost 0 bases, J lost 4 bases, and 1 base stayed unmatched. Germline CDR1 and CDR2: MNHEY and SVGAGI. This CDR3 contains 14 residues. The CDR3, as DNA: TGTGCCAGCAGTTACTCTAGCGGGGGATACGAGCAGTACTTC. Translating gives CASSYSSGGYEQYF.

The chain links TRBV30 to TRBJ1-1, with unresolved D. The V gene lost 5 bases and the J gene lost 1 base, with 5 bases spanning the gap. Germline CDR1 and CDR2: GTSNPN and SVGIG (reference sequence). The CDR3 contains 11 residues. The chain's CDR3 is CAWGGNTEAFF. In nucleotides, the CDR3 is TGTGCCTGGGGTGGGAACACTGAAGCTTTCTTT.

V and J are TRBV7-2 and TRBJ2-7, with 8 bases aligning to TRBD1. With 0 bases clipped from V and 5 bases from J, the junction kept 3 bases outside the gene matches. There are 14 residues in the CDR3. CDR1 and CDR2 from the germline V gene are SGHTA and FQGNSA. The CDR3 loop is CASSLARGRDEQYF. In nucleotides, the CDR3 is TGTGCCAGCAGCTTAGCCAGGGGGCGAGACGAGCAGTACTTC. Supplemented by reference TRBV7-2 and TRBJ2-7, the full variable domain reads GAGVSQSPSNKVTEKGKDVELRCDPISGHTALYWYRQSLGQGLEFLIYFQGNSAPDKSGLPSDRFSAERTGGSVSTLTIQRTQQEDSAVYLCASSLARGRDEQYFGPGTRLTVT.

The rearrangement links TRBV4-1 to TRBJ1-2; no firm D call. V gave up 1 base and J gave up 5 bases, with 14 bases separating them. Germline CDR1 is MGHRA and CDR2 is YSYEKL. The CDR3 has 15 amino acids. The CDR3 loop is CASSQAGPREYGYTF. CDR3 bases: TGCGCCAGCAGCCAAGCTGGGCCGCGGGAGTATGGCTACACCTTC.

This clone was seen more than once but under ten times. This chain joins TRBV30 and TRBJ2-3; D assignment may be TRBD1 or TRBD2 (5 bases each). This CDR3 is built from 13 residues. Trimming shortened V by 1 base and J by 0 bases, and 5 bases separated the two germline ends. CDR1 and CDR2 from the germline V gene are GTSNPN and SVGIG (reference sequence). DNA for the CDR3: TGTGCCTGGAGTGGGGACAGCACAGATACGCAGTATTTT. This gives the protein CAWSGDSTDTQYF.

This chain joins TRBV28 and TRBJ1-6, with a weak D call TRBD1 (6 bases). V dropped 2 bases and J dropped 6 bases, with 11 bases sitting between them. CDR3 length: 15 residues. Per germline, CDR1 MDHEN and CDR2 SYDVKM. The CDR3 loop is CASSLGTGSNSPLHF. As DNA, the CDR3 is TGTGCCAGCAGTTTAGGAACAGGGTCTAATTCACCCCTCCACTTT.

Concerning this clone itself: The junction and the germline gene differ at one end; a read error may be behind it. V and J are TRBV29-1 and TRBJ2-7; D is perhaps TRBD2 (5 bases). This CDR3 has 15 amino acids. Germline assignment: CDR1 SQVTM and CDR2 ANQGSEA. The CDR3 region has the DNA TGCAGCGCTGAAGATCCTGGGAGTATAACCTACGAGCAGTACTTC. Protein product: CSAEDPGSITYEQYF.

The chain is built from TRBV7-2 and TRBJ1-4; D unresolved. The V end was cut by 5 bases, the J end by 8 bases, with 27 bases between. Germline V CDR1 and CDR2: SGHTA, FQGNSA. This CDR3 has 18 amino acids. This chain's CDR3 is CASSPLTVLSGVREKLFF. CDR3 nucleotide sequence: TGTGCCAGCAGCCCCCTAACAGTATTATCCGGGGTGAGGGAAAAACTGTTTTTT. The whole variable domain, remainder taken from reference TRBV7-2 and TRBJ1-4, is GAGVSQSPSNKVTEKGKDVELRCDPISGHTALYWYRQSLGQGLEFLIYFQGNSAPDKSGLPSDRFSAERTGGSVSTLTIQRTQQEDSAVYLCASSPLTVLSGVREKLFFGSGTQLSVL.

The chain combines TRBV7-9 with TRBJ1-4; 11 bases align to TRBD1. The CDR3 spans 16 residues. V dropped 3 bases and J dropped 0; count of bases not matched to a gene: 0. Germline V CDR1 and CDR2: SEHNR, FQNEAQ (reference sequence). Here the CDR3 reads CASSLGQGATNEKLFF. In nucleotides, the CDR3 is TGTGCCAGCAGCTTGGGACAGGGGGCAACTAATGAAAAACTGTTTTTT.